This entry features one TCR beta chain sequence. There are 14 residues in the CDR3. V was trimmed by 6 bases and J by 4 bases, leaving 15 bases between them. The germline gives CDR1 MDHEN, CDR2 SYDVKM. This sample is part of a study of T cell responses to AZD1222 COVID-19 vaccine. Sequencing was performed with immunoSEQ multiplex PCR; in TCRdb, only in-frame clones are kept and a portion is missing. This table has 100,000 to 150,000 clones, around 92% appearing once. Here the sequenced sample was peripheral blood, taken on day 0 of AZD1222 vaccination. The rearrangement joins TRBV28 to TRBJ1-1; D not resolved. The sequence derives from an adult in good health. This chain's CDR3 is CASRSRRPSTEAFF. DNA for the CDR3: TGTGCCAGCAGGTCGAGGAGGCCGAGCACTGAAGCTTTCTTT.